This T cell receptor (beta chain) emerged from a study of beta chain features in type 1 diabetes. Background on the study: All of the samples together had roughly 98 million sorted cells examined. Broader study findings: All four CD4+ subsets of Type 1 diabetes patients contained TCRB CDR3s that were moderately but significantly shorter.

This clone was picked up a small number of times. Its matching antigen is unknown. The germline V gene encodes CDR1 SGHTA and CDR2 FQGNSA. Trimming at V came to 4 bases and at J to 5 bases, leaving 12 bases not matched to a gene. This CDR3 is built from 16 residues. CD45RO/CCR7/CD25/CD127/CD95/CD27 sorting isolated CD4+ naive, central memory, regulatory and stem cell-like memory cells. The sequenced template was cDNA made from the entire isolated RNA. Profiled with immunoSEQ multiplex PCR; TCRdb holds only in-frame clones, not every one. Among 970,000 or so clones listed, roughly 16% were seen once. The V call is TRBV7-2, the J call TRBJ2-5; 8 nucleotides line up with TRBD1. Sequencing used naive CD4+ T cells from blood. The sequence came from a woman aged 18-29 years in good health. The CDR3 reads CASSSAPQGAGETQYF. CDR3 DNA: TGTGCCAGCAGCTCGGCCCCTCAGGGGGCCGGGGAGACCCAGTACTTC.